Shown below are 22 T cell receptor beta chains from a single sample sequenced in a study of CD8+CD57+ T cells in acquired aplastic anemia. Patients selected for sequencing had displayed CD8+CD57+ cell expansion by flow cytometry. TCR beta VDJ and CDR3 profiles were obtained from a genomic DNA template. TCRdb re-derived calls from the reads in MiXCR, one entry per CDR3 protein. Of 150,000 to 200,000 distinct CDR3 sequences detected, around half appear once; the ten largest clones hold 3% to 4%. The sequencing sample was made of sorted CD4+, CD8+, or CD8+CD57+ T cells (not recorded which) from PBMCs. These receptors were collected from a human donor with aplastic anemia.

In its sample, this clonotype was seen many times. The chain joins TRBV7-9 to TRBJ1-1, with unresolved D. Germline assignment: CDR1 SEHNR and CDR2 FQNEAQ (reference sequence). V dropped 4 bases and J dropped 0 bases, with 6 bases sitting between them. The CDR3 covers 13 residues. CDR3 in amino acids: CASSSEVNTEAFF. The CDR3 region has the DNA TGTGCCAGCAGCTCCGAGGTGAACACTGAAGCTTTCTTT.

This clonotype was recorded a few times. The V and J genes are TRBV14 and TRBJ2-1; tentative D call: TRBD2 (5 bases). The CDR3 loop spans 12 amino acids. Trimming removed 5 bases at V and 6 bases at J, with 8 bases between. Germline lookup yields CDR1 SGHDN and CDR2 FVKESK. The CDR3 here is CASSYRGNEQFF. The CDR3 DNA reads TGTGCCAGCAGCTACCGGGGCAATGAGCAGTTCTTC.

This CDR3 is CASSIERVMNTEAFF. The DNA for the CDR3 is TGTGCCAGTAGTATAGAGAGGGTCATGAACACTGAAGCTTTCTTT. The chain employs TRBV19 and TRBJ1-1; D remains unclear. This CDR3 has 15 residues. Germline CDR1 LNHDA, CDR2 SQIVND (reference sequence). Trimming pared 0 bases from V and 0 bases from J, leaving 8 bases between.

This clonotype showed up many times. The J gene is TRBJ2-1, the V gene TRBV7-3; 11 bases align to TRBD2. With 5 bases clipped from V and 7 bases from J, the junction kept 10 bases outside the gene matches. Germline V lookup: CDR1 SGHTA, CDR2 FQGTGA. CDR3 length: 16 residues. The CDR3 is CASSTRLAGTENEQFF. The CDR3 region has the DNA TGTGCCAGCAGCACGCGACTAGCGGGGACTGAGAATGAGCAGTTCTTC.

The chain recombines TRBV11-3 with TRBJ1-2; tentatively, D is TRBD1 (6 bases). The germline V gene encodes CDR1 SGHNT and CDR2 YENEEA. V was clipped by 4 bases and J by 7 bases, with 19 bases between them. This CDR3 has 15 amino acids. The CDR3 sequence: CASSYQQGRLSGYTF. The CDR3 DNA reads as TGTGCCAGCAGCTACCAACAGGGAAGGTTAAGTGGCTACACCTTC.

The CDR3 spells CASSSTGATLTLGYGYTF. The CDR3 bases are TGTGCCAGCAGCTCCACAGGGGCCACTCTCACGTTGGGATATGGCTACACCTTC. This chain connects TRBV5-6 to TRBJ1-2; 7 bases are shared with TRBD1. The CDR3 is 18 residues long. V dropped 3 bases and J dropped 5; count of bases not matched to a gene: 19. The V gene's germline CDR1 is SGHDT and CDR2 YYEEEE. The variable domain in full, with the rest retrieved from reference TRBV5-6 and TRBJ1-2, is DAGVTQSPTHLIKTRGQQVTLRCSPKSGHDTVSWYQQALGQGPQFIFQYYEEEERQRGNFPDRFSGHQFPNYSSELNVNALLLGDSALYLCASSSTGATLTLGYGYTFGSGTRLTVV.

This clonotype was seen many times. The chain employs TRBV5-1 and TRBJ2-5; unclear D gene. Trimming removed 0 bases from V and 1 base from J, with 10 bases in between. Germline V CDR1 and CDR2: SGHRS, YFSETQ. This CDR3 is 15 amino acids long. The CDR3 loop reads CASSLGPRSQETQYF. CDR3 nucleotides: TGCGCCAGCAGCTTGGGGCCGCGGAGCCAAGAGACCCAGTACTTC.

Ten or more counts support this clonotype. This chain links TRBV29-1 with TRBJ1-1; D is unresolved. Germline V lookup: CDR1 SQVTM, CDR2 ANQGSEA. This CDR3 is built from 11 residues. The V and J ends lost 4 bases and 2 bases respectively, with 5 bases between them. CDR3 sequence: CSVAPNTEAFF. The CDR3 DNA reads TGCAGCGTTGCACCAAACACTGAAGCTTTCTTT.

The table lists this clonotype with many counts. The chain links TRBV19 to TRBJ2-2, with 11 bases lining up with TRBD2. The CDR3 sequence is 16 residues long. With V trimmed by 4 bases and J by 9 bases, 10 bases remained unmatched. CDR1 is LNHDA, CDR2 SQIVND, per germline (reference sequence). Here the CDR3 DNA reads TGTGCCAGTAGTACTAGCGGGGGGTCGTATCGCAGGGAGCTGTTTTTT. Translating it yields CASSTSGGSYRRELFF.

CDR3 DNA sequence: TGTGCCAGCAGCGTAGCCGACAGTTCACCCCTCCACTTT. It codes for CASSVADSSPLHF. This chain links TRBV9 with TRBJ1-6, with a weak D call TRBD1 (5 bases). The germline gives CDR1 SGDLS, CDR2 YYNGEE. CDR3 length: 13 residues. The ends were cut back, 0 bases at V and 9 bases at J, with 7 bases in the middle.

The chain links TRBV4-2 to TRBJ2-7; D possibly uses TRBD1 or TRBD2 (5 bases each). Trimming took 0 bases from V and 5 from J, leaving 17 bases between them. The CDR3 covers 16 residues. Germline CDR1 LGHNA, CDR2 YNFKEQ. CDR3 loop: CASSQDTGTGPDEQYF. Written as DNA, the CDR3 is TGTGCCAGCAGCCAAGACACGGGGACCGGTCCGGACGAGCAGTACTTC.

Concerning this clonotype itself: A much larger clone lies a single base off, so this may be a read error. The genes are TRBV20-1 and TRBJ2-1; 14 nucleotides agree with TRBD2. Germline loops: CDR1 DFQATT, CDR2 SNEGSKA (reference sequence). The length of the CDR3 is 16 residues. CDR3: CSAQRGLAGVRNGQFF. For the CDR3, the DNA is TGCAGTGCCCAGAGGGGACTAGCGGGAGTGAGGAATGGGCAGTTCTTC.

Regarding this clonotype: Because it lacks the conserved phenylalanine or tryptophan at the end, this CDR3 is likely a read error. The chain combines TRBV20-1 with TRBJ2-7, with TRBD1 matching 10 bases. Unmatched junction bases numbered 10, after V lost 5 bases and J lost 6 bases. The CDR3 covers 14 residues. CDR1 and CDR2 from the germline V gene are DFQATT and SNEGSKA (reference sequence). The CDR3 sequence: CSASSRDRGFEQYS. CDR3 bases: TGCAGTGCTTCGAGCCGGGACAGGGGTTTCGAGCAGTACTCC.

This rearrangement joins TRBV20-1 to TRBJ2-5, with D tentatively TRBD1 or TRBD2 (5 bases each). V lost 3 bases, J lost 1 base, and 15 bases lay in between. Germline V gene sequence: CDR1 DFQATT, CDR2 SNEGSKA (reference sequence). This CDR3 is built from 15 residues. The CDR3 DNA is TGCAGTGCTAGCACTCGGGGCGCGGTCCAAGAGACCCAGTACTTC. Amino acid sequence: CSASTRGAVQETQYF.

J is TRBJ2-3 and V is TRBV10-3, with 16 bases that match TRBD2. With V trimmed by 6 bases and J by 6 bases, 6 bases remained unmatched. The CDR3 is 16 residues long. Germline values: CDR1 ENHRY, CDR2 SYGVKD. The CDR3 here is CAISGGLAGGDDTQYF. The CDR3, as DNA: TGTGCCATCAGCGGGGGACTAGCGGGGGGGGACGATACGCAGTATTTT.

This clonotype was recorded only once. The J gene is TRBJ1-6, the V gene TRBV10-3; D is uncertain. Trimming pared 4 bases from V and 9 bases from J, leaving 10 bases between. The CDR3 has 13 residues. The germline V gene encodes CDR1 ENHRY and CDR2 SYGVKD. The CDR3 region has the DNA TGTGCCATCAGTGCCGATAAAGTTTCACCCCTCCACTTT. This sequence encodes CAISADKVSPLHF.

This rearrangement joins TRBV19 to TRBJ2-6; the match to TRBD1 covers 8 bases. Unmatched junction bases numbered 6, after V lost 8 bases and J lost 3 bases. CDR1 and CDR2 (germline): LNHDA, SQIVND (reference sequence). The CDR3 contains 15 residues. In DNA form, the CDR3 reads TGTGCCAGTCGTACAGGGGGAATTGGGGCCAACGTCCTGACTTTC. It translates to CASRTGGIGANVLTF.

On this clonotype: A much bigger clone sits one base away, suggesting this may be a read error. The chain carries TRBV5-5 and TRBJ1-2; TRBD1 might be the D (6 bases). The CDR3 runs 13 residues. Germline CDR1 SGHKS, CDR2 YYEKEE (reference sequence). This CDR3 reads CASSEPQGNGYAF. In DNA form, the CDR3 reads TGTGCCAGCAGCGAACCCCAGGGGAACGGCTACGCCTTC.

The CDR3, as DNA: TGTGCCATCAGTTCCGGGACCACGGGCACACAAGAGACCCAGTACTTC. Protein: CAISSGTTGTQETQYF. This chain uses TRBV10-3 with TRBJ2-5; TRBD1 or TRBD2 may be the D gene (5 bases each). CDR3 size: 16 residues. V lost 5 bases and J lost 2, with 18 bases in between. Germline V gives CDR1 ENHRY, CDR2 SYGVKD.

At least ten counts were recorded for this clonotype. The CDR3 spells CASSPDRPGGYTF. DNA for the CDR3: TGTGCCAGCAGCCCAGACCGCCCTGGCGGCTACACCTTC. The chain joins TRBV3-1 to TRBJ1-2; D is uncertain. Trimming took off 4 bases at V and 8 bases at J, with 14 bases between the two ends. The germline V gene has CDR1 LGHDT and CDR2 YNNKEL (reference sequence). CDR3 length: 13 residues.

The chain carries TRBV6-4 and TRBJ1-2; the D is unclear. CDR1 is MRHNA, CDR2 SNTAGT, per germline. The CDR3 spans 17 residues. V lost 2 bases and J 3 bases, leaving 19 bases between the germline ends. The CDR3 region is CASSDVRAGIGDYGYTF. The CDR3 nucleotides read TGTGCCAGCAGTGACGTGCGAGCCGGCATAGGTGACTATGGCTACACCTTC.

This clonotype showed up many times. This chain links TRBV12-3 or TRBV12-4 with TRBJ2-7; 7 bases are a match to TRBD1. The CDR3 has 14 amino acids. Trimming took 7 bases from V and 5 from J; bases not matched to a gene: 11. The CDR3 is CASTDRVFRNEQYF. CDR3 sequence (DNA): TGTGCCAGCACCGACAGGGTATTTAGGAACGAGCAGTACTTC.